This paragraph covers one T cell receptor (beta chain) sequence. This specimen belongs to a study of blood T cell repertoires in COVID-19. Germline trimming cut 4 bases from V and 7 bases from J; bases unmatched to any gene: 5. This CDR3 region has 15 residues. CDR1 SGHVS and CDR2 FNYEAQ come from the germline V gene. Assay: immunoSEQ multiplex PCR; the TCRdb copy retains only in-frame clones and omits some. The sample carries about 270,000 clones, under 90% recorded once. The sample taken for sequencing was peripheral blood. The chain is built from TRBV7-6 and TRBJ2-2, with TRBD2 matching over 11 bases. The clonotype comes from a woman between 45 and 60 years old who had recovered from COVID-19. The CDR3 reads CASSSTSGGGGELFF. CDR3 bases: TGTGCCAGCAGCTCTACTAGCGGGGGCGGCGGGGAGCTGTTTTTT.